This TCR beta chain was obtained from a study of cytomegalovirus exposure and HLA in healthy donors. Clones were sequenced by immunoSEQ multiplex PCR, and TCRdb holds only the in-frame ones, with some missing. The top ten clones hold approximately 0.97% of a sample with about 160,000 clones, 95% to 96% of them seen once. V lost 4 bases, J lost 1 base, and 10 bases lay in between. The CDR3 has 14 residues. Per the germline V gene, CDR1 is MDHEN and CDR2 is SYDVKM. The chain couples TRBV28 to TRBJ1-1, with D perhaps TRBD1 (5 bases). Material for sequencing was PBMCs. The receptor was isolated from a woman younger than 35 in good health and CMV-seronegative. The CDR3 DNA follows: TGTGCCAGCAGTTATCGGGGGGGGAACACTGAAGCTTTCTTT. It translates to CASSYRGGNTEAFF.